This T cell receptor (beta chain) was observed in a study of blood T cells in healthy people across ages. The V and J ends lost 5 bases and 8 bases, in that order; junction bases with no gene match: 11. The germline V gene has CDR1 MNHEY and CDR2 SVGEGT. This CDR3 has 14 residues. A remark on this clonotype: As yet, its antigen is unknown.

It was with a sample-barcoded 5' primer and a J-beta primer mix that a second PCR of about 6 to 12 cycles was run. Every cDNA molecule carried a tag from a template-switch adaptor bearing 12 random nucleotides. TCRdb recomputed calls from the 5' RACE reads with MiXCR, one row per CDR3 protein. The sample records some 760,000 distinct CDR3 sequences, approximately 25% being singletons. Notes on the study in general: The diversity estimates, figures obtained from one million T cells, were considered underestimates.

Separately, the same data were catalogued under a study of T cells of mothers and their children. Per that study: Samples were obtained from a few healthy Caucasian mothers and their six children. Researchers found no T cell clones that were persistent and microchimeric.

Source material: blood. This rearrangement joins TRBV6-2 or TRBV6-3 to TRBJ1-2; 7 bases map to TRBD1. The sequence was collected from a boy between 10 and 17 years old in good health. The CDR3 sequence: CASSRGQRSGGYTF. The CDR3 DNA is TGTGCCAGCAGTCGGGGACAGCGGTCAGGCGGCTACACCTTC.